These 29 T cell receptor beta chains share one sample of origin, sequenced in a study of T cell changes during pregnancy in multiple sclerosis. The protocol was immunoSEQ multiplex PCR, while the TCRdb copy is restricted to in-frame clones and leaves out a portion. Of approximately 51,000 clones detected, roughly 94% appear once; the ten largest clones hold 0.58%. The material sequenced was CD4+ T cells from peripheral blood mononuclear cells, taken in the second trimester of pregnancy. Receptors originate from a female donor with multiple sclerosis, enrolled in a pregnancy study.

CDR3 protein: CASLRGISSYEQYF. The CDR3 DNA sequence: TGTGCCAGCCTTAGGGGTATCAGCTCCTACGAGCAGTACTTC. This sequence joins TRBV2 and TRBJ2-7; perhaps TRBD1 as D (5 bases). The germline V gene encodes CDR1 SNHLY and CDR2 FYNNEI. The V and J ends lost 8 bases and 0 bases respectively, with 14 bases between them. This CDR3 spans 14 amino acids.

This clone came up once. The V and J genes are TRBV19 and TRBJ1-2, with TRBD1 identical over 10 bases. V was clipped by 3 bases and J by 9 bases; unmatched bases: 7. Germline V gene lookup returns CDR1 LNHDA and CDR2 SQIVND (reference sequence). This CDR3 contains 14 residues. DNA for the CDR3: TGTGCCAGTAGTATCCCGCGACAGGGGGCCAGCTACACCTTC. Translated, it gives CASSIPRQGASYTF.

The J gene is TRBJ2-4, the V gene TRBV5-4, with a weak D call TRBD2 (6 bases). The germline CDR1 and CDR2 sequences are SGHNT and YYREEE (reference sequence). V lost 0 bases, J lost 8 bases, and 21 bases lay in between. This CDR3 is built from 17 residues. CDR3 loop: CASSLAGGLSWRDIQYF. In DNA, the CDR3 is TGTGCCAGCAGCTTGGCCGGGGGTCTCTCCTGGAGGGACATTCAGTACTTC.

The rearrangement uses TRBV2 and TRBJ2-1; 10 positions match TRBD1. This CDR3 spans 14 amino acids. Unmatched junction bases numbered 5, after V lost 8 bases and J lost 4 bases. The germline gives CDR1 SNHLY, CDR2 FYNNEI. CDR3 bases: TGTGCCAGCCTTGACAGGGGGCCGTACAATGAGCAGTTCTTC. This encodes CASLDRGPYNEQFF.

J is TRBJ1-5 and V is TRBV9; D is perhaps TRBD1 (5 bases). Trimming left V 1 base short and J 1 base short, with 9 bases between. CDR1 and CDR2 from the germline V gene are SGDLS and YYNGEE. This CDR3 has 15 amino acids. The CDR3 reads CASSVSGGSNQPQHF. The CDR3 nucleotides are TGTGCCAGCAGCGTATCGGGGGGGAGCAATCAGCCCCAGCATTTT.

V and J are TRBV11-3 and TRBJ2-3; 7 bases agree with TRBD1. In germline, CDR1 is SGHNT, CDR2 YENEEA. After removal of 1 base from V and 0 bases from J, the junction contained 10 bases not matched to a gene. The CDR3 extends over 18 amino acids. In nucleotides, the CDR3 is TGTGCCAGCAGCTTAGCCAGAGACCCGGGACAGAGCACAGATACGCAGTATTTT. Translated, it gives CASSLARDPGQSTDTQYF.

The V call is TRBV6-1, the J call TRBJ2-3; possible D gene TRBD2, 5 bases. Between the trimmed V and J ends, which lost 7 bases and 0 bases, there was a span of 14 bases. The CDR3 is made up of 15 amino acids. Germline CDR1 is MNHNS and CDR2 is SASEGT. In nucleotides, the CDR3 is TGTGCCAGCACGGGGTTGGGCACGAGCACAGATACGCAGTATTTT. This gives the protein CASTGLGTSTDTQYF.

The chain uses TRBV21-1 and TRBJ2-2; the table names TRBD2, a call not compared with the DNA. TRBV21-1 is designated a pseudogene. The CDR3 runs 16 residues. CDR3 bases: TGTGCCAGCAGCAAAGATCGGGGGGACGACACCGGGGAGCTGTTTTTT. This translates into CASSKDRGDDTGELFF.

The chain employs TRBV7-6 and TRBJ2-5, with TRBD2 identical over 13 bases. This CDR3 has 15 residues. The ends lost 5 bases at V and 5 bases at J; junction bases unmatched: 5. CDR1 and CDR2 (germline): SGHVS, FNYEAQ. DNA of the CDR3: TGTGCCAGCAGCCCACTAGCGGGGGGGCCGGAGACCCAGTACTTC. It yields the protein CASSPLAGGPETQYF.

The chain couples TRBV4-3 to TRBJ2-2; 13 nucleotides line up with TRBD2. CDR3 length: 18 amino acids. Germline V gene lookup returns CDR1 LGHNA and CDR2 YSLEER. J was trimmed by 6 bases and V by 4 bases; bases with no gene match: 11. In DNA form, the CDR3 reads TGCGCCAGCAGCCGTGTGACCGGGACTAGCGGGGTGGCCGGGGAGCTGTTTTTT. Protein: CASSRVTGTSGVAGELFF.

The chain is built from TRBV5-8 and TRBJ1-2; D remains unclear. The V end lost 0 bases, the J end lost 4 bases, and 4 bases lay between the germline ends. The CDR3 totals 12 residues. Germline CDR1 reads SGHTS; CDR2 reads YDEGEE. This CDR3 is CASSLDIYGYTF. Written as DNA, the CDR3 is TGTGCCAGCAGCTTGGACATCTATGGCTACACCTTC.

The V gene is TRBV21-1, the J gene TRBJ1-1; the table gives TRBD1 as D, unverified against the DNA. TRBV21-1 is described as a pseudogene. The CDR3 spans 13 residues. This CDR3 reads CASSRTGFGEAFF. The CDR3 nucleotides read TGTGCCAGCAGCCGGACAGGGTTTGGTGAAGCTTTCTTT.

This chain uses TRBV27 with TRBJ1-1; tentatively, D is TRBD1 (5 bases). Germline V gene lookup returns CDR1 MNHEY and CDR2 SMNVEV (reference sequence). The CDR3 totals 14 residues. Deletions cut 3 bases from V and 1 base from J, with 9 bases between. The CDR3 DNA is TGTGCCAGCAGTTTTAGGAGGGGGAACACTGAAGCTTTCTTT. This codes for CASSFRRGNTEAFF.

The chain joins TRBV19 to TRBJ2-1, with D perhaps matching TRBD2 (6 bases). The CDR3 is 14 amino acids. Deletions cut 3 bases from V and 5 bases from J, with 11 bases between. Germline V CDR1 and CDR2: LNHDA, SQIVND (reference sequence). CDR3 residues: CASSIMGGHNEQFF. The CDR3 bases are TGTGCCAGTAGTATCATGGGGGGACACAATGAGCAGTTCTTC.

The chain is built from TRBV6-6 and TRBJ2-7; D is perhaps TRBD1 (5 bases). Trimming removed 2 bases at V and 5 bases at J, with 16 bases between. The germline CDR1 and CDR2 sequences are MNHNY and SVGAGI (reference sequence). The CDR3 consists of 15 residues. CDR3 sequence (DNA): TGTGCCAGCAGTTACCAAGGGGTTTTCAAGGACGAGCAGTACTTC. This gives the protein CASSYQGVFKDEQYF.

The V call is TRBV5-1, the J call TRBJ2-5; TRBD2 matches 13 bases. CDR1 is SGHRS, CDR2 YFSETQ, per germline. With V trimmed by 3 bases and J by 3 bases, 14 bases remained unmatched. This CDR3 has 19 amino acids. In DNA form, the CDR3 reads TGCGCCAGCAGCTCCGCCCTGACTAGCGGGGGGAGTAGGGAAGAGACCCAGTACTTC. This gives the protein CASSSALTSGGSREETQYF.

In the case of this clone: The sample has other DNA sequences that encode this CDR3 too. The chain carries TRBV18 and TRBJ1-6; D is perhaps TRBD1 (6 bases). Trimming shortened V by 6 bases and J by 8 bases, and 11 bases separated the two germline ends. The CDR3 extends over 13 amino acids. The germline gives CDR1 KGHSH, CDR2 LQKENI. The CDR3 is CASSPNRDSPLHF. For the CDR3, the DNA is TGTGCCAGCTCTCCCAACAGGGATTCACCCCTCCACTTT. Drawing the rest from reference TRBV18 and TRBJ1-6, the complete variable domain is NAGVMQNPRHLVRRRGQEARLRCSPMKGHSHVYWYRQLPEEGLKFMVYLQKENIIDESGMPKERFSAEFPKEGPSILRIQQVVRGDSAAYFCASSPNRDSPLHFGNGTRLTVT.

This chain joins TRBV15 and TRBJ2-7, with 7 bases fitting TRBD1. Germline trimming cut 1 base from V and 2 bases from J; bases unmatched to any gene: 8. Germline CDR1 is LNHNV and CDR2 is YYDKDF (reference sequence). The CDR3 length is 16 residues. The CDR3 nucleotides are TGTGCCACCAGCAGAGCGGGACAGTTTCCCCCCTACGAGCAGTACTTC. Encoded protein: CATSRAGQFPPYEQYF.

This chain links TRBV29-1 with TRBJ1-2; 7 bases match TRBD1. Germline V gene data show CDR1 as SQVTM and CDR2 as ANQGSEA. The CDR3 covers 12 residues. The CDR3 nucleotides are TGCGGTGAACAGGGGCCGCACTATGGCTACACCTTC. As protein: CGEQGPHYGYTF.

This chain connects TRBV5-4 to TRBJ1-1; 7 bases are shared with TRBD1. CDR1 is SGHNT and CDR2 is YYREEE in the germline V gene (reference sequence). The junction had 7 bases not matched to a gene; V was cut back by 1 base and J by 1 base. The CDR3 is 16 amino acids. For the CDR3, the DNA is TGTGCCAGCAGCTTGCCCCCCCGGACAGGGAACACTGAAGCTTTCTTT. This translates into CASSLPPRTGNTEAFF.

This clone appeared a single time. The V call is TRBV29-1, the J call TRBJ2-4, with D possibly TRBD1 on 6 matching bases. CDR1 is SQVTM and CDR2 is ANQGSEA in the germline V gene. This CDR3 is 13 amino acids long. Trimming pared 2 bases from V and 4 bases from J, leaving 9 bases between. DNA for the CDR3: TGCAGCGTTGAAAGGCAGGGGAAAAACATTCAGTACTTC. Translation: CSVERQGKNIQYF. The entire variable domain, with the rest obtained from reference TRBV29-1 and TRBJ2-4, is as follows: SAVISQKPSRDICQRGTSLTIQCQVDSQVTMMFWYRQQPGQSLTLIATANQGSEATYESGFVIDKFPISRPNLTFSTLTVSNMSPEDSSIYLCSVERQGKNIQYFGAGTRLSVL.

The chain recombines TRBV5-6 with TRBJ2-5; D may be TRBD2 (6 bases). Trimming pared 5 bases from V and 5 bases from J, leaving 13 bases between. CDR3 length: 13 residues. Germline assignment: CDR1 SGHDT and CDR2 YYEEEE. The CDR3 loop reads CASSGPGVETQYF. In DNA, the CDR3 is TGTGCCAGCAGTGGGCCGGGGGTGGAGACCCAGTACTTC.

The V and J genes are TRBV10-3 and TRBJ1-1, with a weak D call TRBD1 (5 bases). Between the trimmed V and J ends, which lost 2 bases and 11 bases, there was a span of 12 bases. This CDR3 spans 12 amino acids. The germline CDR1 and CDR2 sequences are ENHRY and SYGVKD. For the CDR3, the DNA is TGTGCCATCAGTGAGCCCGGGGGGAGGGCTTTCTTT. Translation gives CAISEPGGRAFF.

The V and J genes are TRBV28 and TRBJ1-6; 9 bases line up with TRBD1. The CDR3 loop spans 14 amino acids. The V segment lost 5 bases and the J segment 9 bases; nucleotides outside the gene matches: 5. Germline CDR1 MDHEN, CDR2 SYDVKM. The chain's CDR3 is CASSTGGVGSPLHF. CDR3 bases: TGTGCCAGCAGTACAGGGGGCGTGGGTTCACCCCTCCACTTT.

This chain uses TRBV9 with TRBJ1-3; D not certain. The germline V gene has CDR1 SGDLS and CDR2 YYNGEE. CDR3 length equals 17 residues. Between the trimmed V and J ends, which lost 1 base and 4 bases, there was a span of 18 bases. CDR3 DNA sequence: TGTGCCAGCAGCGTACGTCCAAGAGGCATTGAAGGAAACACCATATATTTT. Residues: CASSVRPRGIEGNTIYF.

V gene TRBV18 combines with J gene TRBJ1-5, with 7 positions matching TRBD1. CDR1 and CDR2 (germline): KGHSH, LQKENI. Trimming took 2 bases from V and 5 from J; bases not matched to a gene: 0. This CDR3 region has 13 residues. The CDR3 DNA sequence: TGTGCCAGCTCACCAGGACAGGATCAGCCCCAGCATTTT. Its translation: CASSPGQDQPQHF.

The chain is built from TRBV6-4 and TRBJ2-2; 7 bases match TRBD1. V shed 6 bases and J 0 bases; nucleotides not matched to a gene: 1. The length of the CDR3 is 14 residues. CDR1 MRHNA and CDR2 SNTAGT come from the germline V gene. CDR3 coding DNA: TGTGCCAGCAGACAGGGGCCGAACACCGGGGAGCTGTTTTTT. Translation gives CASRQGPNTGELFF.

The chain combines TRBV7-6 with TRBJ1-2; 10 bases align to TRBD1. This CDR3 contains 15 residues. J lost 2 bases, V lost 1 base, and 1 base had no gene match. Germline V lookup: CDR1 SGHVS, CDR2 FNYEAQ. CDR3 nucleotides: TGTGCCAGCAGCTTAGGGGGACAGGGGAACTATGGCTACACCTTC. Translating gives CASSLGGQGNYGYTF. The whole variable domain, filled in from reference TRBV7-6 and TRBJ1-2, reads GAGVSQSPRYKVTKRGQDVALRCDPISGHVSLYWYRQALGQGPEFLTYFNYEAQQDKSGLPNDRFSAERPEGSISTLTIQRTEQRDSAMYRCASSLGGQGNYGYTFGSGTRLTVV.

For the CDR3, the DNA is TGTGCCAGCAGCTTATTAGCGGGGGGGTACACAGATACGCAGTATTTT. As protein: CASSLLAGGYTDTQYF. The chain links TRBV7-2 to TRBJ2-3; 11 nucleotides agree with TRBD2. CDR1 and CDR2 from the germline V gene are SGHTA and FQGNSA. After removal of 2 bases from V and 2 bases from J, the junction contained 3 bases not matched to a gene. CDR3 length equals 16 residues. Complete variable domain (other parts from reference TRBV7-2 and TRBJ2-3): GAGVSQSPSNKVTEKGKDVELRCDPISGHTALYWYRQSLGQGLEFLIYFQGNSAPDKSGLPSDRFSAERTGGSVSTLTIQRTQQEDSAVYLCASSLLAGGYTDTQYFGPGTRLTVL.